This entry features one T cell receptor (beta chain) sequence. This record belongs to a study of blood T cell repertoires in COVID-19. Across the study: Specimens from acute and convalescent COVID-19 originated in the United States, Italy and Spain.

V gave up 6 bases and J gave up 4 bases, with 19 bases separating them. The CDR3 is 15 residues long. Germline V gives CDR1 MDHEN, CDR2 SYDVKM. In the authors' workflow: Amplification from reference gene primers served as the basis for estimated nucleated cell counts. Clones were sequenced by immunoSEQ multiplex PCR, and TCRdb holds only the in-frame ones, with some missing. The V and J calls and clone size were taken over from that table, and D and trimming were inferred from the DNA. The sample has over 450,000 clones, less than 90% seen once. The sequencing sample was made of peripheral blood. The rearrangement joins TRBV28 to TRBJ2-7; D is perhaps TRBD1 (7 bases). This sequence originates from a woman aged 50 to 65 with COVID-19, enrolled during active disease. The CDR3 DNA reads TGTGCCAGCAGCCTAGGTCCAGGGGGGTCTTACGAGCAGTACTTC. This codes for CASSLGPGGSYEQYF.